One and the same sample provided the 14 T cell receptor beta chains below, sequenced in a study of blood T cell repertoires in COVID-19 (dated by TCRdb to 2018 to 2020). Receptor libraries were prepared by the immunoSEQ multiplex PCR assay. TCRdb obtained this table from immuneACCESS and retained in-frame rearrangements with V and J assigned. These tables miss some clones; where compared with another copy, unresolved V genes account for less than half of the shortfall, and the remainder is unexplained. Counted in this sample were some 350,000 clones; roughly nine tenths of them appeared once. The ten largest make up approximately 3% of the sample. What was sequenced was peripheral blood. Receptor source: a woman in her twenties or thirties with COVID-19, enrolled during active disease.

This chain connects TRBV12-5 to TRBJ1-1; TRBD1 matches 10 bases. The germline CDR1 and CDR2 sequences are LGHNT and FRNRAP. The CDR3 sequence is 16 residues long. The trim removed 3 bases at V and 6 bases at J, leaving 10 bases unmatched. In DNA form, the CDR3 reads TGTGCTAGTGGTTTACGCCTGGGACAGGGGAGGGCTGAAGCTTTCTTT. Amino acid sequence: CASGLRLGQGRAEAFF.

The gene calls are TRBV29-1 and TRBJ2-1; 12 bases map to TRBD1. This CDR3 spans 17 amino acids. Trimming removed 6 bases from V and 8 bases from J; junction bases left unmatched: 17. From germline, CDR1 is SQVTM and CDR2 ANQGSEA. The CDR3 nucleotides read TGCAGCGTAGAAAAACCCGCCGGGACAGGGGGCACGGATGAGCAGTTCTTC. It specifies CSVEKPAGTGGTDEQFF.

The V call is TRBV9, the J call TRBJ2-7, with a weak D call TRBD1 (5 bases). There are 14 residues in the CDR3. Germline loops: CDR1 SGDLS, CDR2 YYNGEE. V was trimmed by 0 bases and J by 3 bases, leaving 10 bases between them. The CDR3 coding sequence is TGTGCCAGCAGCGTAGAGGCAGACAGCTACGAGCAGTACGTC. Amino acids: CASSVEADSYEQYV.

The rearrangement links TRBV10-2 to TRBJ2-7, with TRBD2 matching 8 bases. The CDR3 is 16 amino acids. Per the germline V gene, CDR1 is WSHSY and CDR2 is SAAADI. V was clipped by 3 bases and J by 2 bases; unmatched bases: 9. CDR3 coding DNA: TGCGCCAGCAGTGACCGGGGGGGTAGTGTGGCCTACGAGCAGTACGTC. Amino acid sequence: CASSDRGGSVAYEQYV.

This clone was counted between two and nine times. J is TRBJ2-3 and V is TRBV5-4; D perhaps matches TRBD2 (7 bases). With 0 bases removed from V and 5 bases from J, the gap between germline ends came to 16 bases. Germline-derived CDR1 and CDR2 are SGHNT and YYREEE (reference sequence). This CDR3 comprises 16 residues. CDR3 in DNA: TGTGCCAGCAGCTTGGCGGTCTGGGGGGGCGGAGATACGCAGTATTTT. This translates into CASSLAVWGGGDTQYF.

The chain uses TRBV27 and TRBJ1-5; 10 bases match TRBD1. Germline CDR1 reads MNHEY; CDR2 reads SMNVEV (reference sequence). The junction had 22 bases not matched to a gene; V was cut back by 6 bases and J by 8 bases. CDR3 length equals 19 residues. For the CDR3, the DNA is TGTGCCAGCAGCCCACAAAATTGGGGACAGGGGACCCGGCGGGAGCCCCAGCATTTT. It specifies CASSPQNWGQGTRREPQHF.

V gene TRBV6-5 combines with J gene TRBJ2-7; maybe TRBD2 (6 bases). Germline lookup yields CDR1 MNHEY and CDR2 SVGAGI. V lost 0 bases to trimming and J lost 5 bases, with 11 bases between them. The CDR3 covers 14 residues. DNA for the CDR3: TGTGCCAGCAGTTACTCGGAGGGGTACCACGAGCAGTACTTC. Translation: CASSYSEGYHEQYF.

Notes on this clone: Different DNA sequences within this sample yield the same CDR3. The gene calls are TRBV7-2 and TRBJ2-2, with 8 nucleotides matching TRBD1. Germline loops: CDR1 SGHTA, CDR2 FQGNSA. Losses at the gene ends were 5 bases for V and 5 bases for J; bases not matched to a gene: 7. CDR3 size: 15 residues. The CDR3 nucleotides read TGTGCCAGCAGCCTACGGACAGGGAGGACCGGGGAGCTGTTTTTT. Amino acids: CASSLRTGRTGELFF.

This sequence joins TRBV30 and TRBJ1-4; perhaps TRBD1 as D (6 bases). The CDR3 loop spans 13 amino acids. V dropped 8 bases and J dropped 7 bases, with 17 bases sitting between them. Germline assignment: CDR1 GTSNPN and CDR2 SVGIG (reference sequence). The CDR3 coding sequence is TGTGCCCGGGGGGCCGGAGGTGGTGAAAAACTGTTTTTT. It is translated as CARGAGGGEKLFF.

The CDR3 protein is CASSKIAGGPTDTQYF. The CDR3 coding sequence is TGTGCCAGTAGTAAAATAGCGGGGGGGCCGACCGATACGCAGTATTTT. The chain combines TRBV19 with TRBJ2-3, with TRBD2 identical over 11 bases. The germline CDR1 and CDR2 sequences are LNHDA and SQIVND (reference sequence). The length of the CDR3 is 16 residues. With V trimmed by 4 bases and J by 6 bases, 9 bases remained unmatched.

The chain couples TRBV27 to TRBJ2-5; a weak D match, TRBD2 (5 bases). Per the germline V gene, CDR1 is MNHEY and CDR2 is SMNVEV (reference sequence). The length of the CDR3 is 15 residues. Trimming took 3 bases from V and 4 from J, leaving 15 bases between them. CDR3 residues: CASSLFAGARETQYF. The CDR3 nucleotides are TGTGCCAGCAGTTTGTTCGCGGGTGCCCGAGAGACCCAGTACTTC.

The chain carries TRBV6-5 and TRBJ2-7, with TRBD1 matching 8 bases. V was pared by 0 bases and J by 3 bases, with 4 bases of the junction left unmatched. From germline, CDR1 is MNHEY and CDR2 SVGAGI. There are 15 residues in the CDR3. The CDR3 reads CASSYSGGQGYEQYV. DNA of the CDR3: TGTGCCAGCAGTTACTCTGGAGGACAGGGCTACGAGCAGTACGTC.

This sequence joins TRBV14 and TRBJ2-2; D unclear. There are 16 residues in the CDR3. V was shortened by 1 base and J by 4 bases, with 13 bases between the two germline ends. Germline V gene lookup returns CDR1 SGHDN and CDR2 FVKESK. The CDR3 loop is CASSQAGALSTGELFF. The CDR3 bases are TGTGCCAGCAGCCAAGCAGGCGCTCTGAGCACCGGGGAGCTGTTTTTT.

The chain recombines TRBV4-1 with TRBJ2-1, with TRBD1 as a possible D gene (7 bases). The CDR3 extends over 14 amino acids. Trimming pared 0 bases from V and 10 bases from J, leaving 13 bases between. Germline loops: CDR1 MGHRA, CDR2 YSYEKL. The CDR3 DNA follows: TGCGCCAGCAGCCAAGAGGAGGGGGCTAGAGAGCAGTTCTTC. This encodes CASSQEEGAREQFF.